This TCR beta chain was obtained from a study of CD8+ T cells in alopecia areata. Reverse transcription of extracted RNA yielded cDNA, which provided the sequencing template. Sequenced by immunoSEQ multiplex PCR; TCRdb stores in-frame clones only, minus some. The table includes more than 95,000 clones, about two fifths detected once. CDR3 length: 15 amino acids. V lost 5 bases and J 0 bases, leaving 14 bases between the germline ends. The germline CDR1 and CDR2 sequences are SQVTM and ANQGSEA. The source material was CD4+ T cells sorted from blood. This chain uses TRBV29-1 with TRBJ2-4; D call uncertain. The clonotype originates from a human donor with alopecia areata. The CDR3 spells CSVSVNFLAKNIQYF. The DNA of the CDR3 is TGCAGCGTTTCTGTTAACTTTTTAGCCAAAAACATTCAGTACTTC.